This note documents a single T cell receptor (beta chain) sequence. Germline CDR1 and CDR2: SGHTA and FQGNSA. The V end was cut by 4 bases, the J end by 5 bases, with 9 bases between. CDR3 size: 13 residues. The sample originates from a study of blood T cell repertoires in COVID-19. TCRdb's copy holds only in-frame clones and misses some; the assay was immunoSEQ multiplex PCR. The sample lists 120,000 to 150,000 clones, roughly 80% occurring once. Sequencing was done on a sample of peripheral blood. This chain links TRBV7-2 with TRBJ1-5, with D unclear. The receptor's source is a human donor in a cohort sampled during active COVID-19. CDR3 nucleotide sequence: TGTGCCAGCAGCTCGTCATTAGATCAGCCCCAGCATTTT. Translation: CASSSSLDQPQHF. Filled out from reference TRBV7-2 and TRBJ1-5, the complete variable domain reads GAGVSQSPSNKVTEKGKDVELRCDPISGHTALYWYRQSLGQGLEFLIYFQGNSAPDKSGLPSDRFSAERTGGSVSTLTIQRTQQEDSAVYLCASSSSLDQPQHFGDGTRLSIL.